Here is one T cell receptor beta chain with its context. This clonotype was detected only a few times. The antigen it binds to is not known. There are no base qualities to consult, and no much larger clone falls within one base. Instrument on record: Illumina NovaSeq 6000. Using 5'RACE with constant-segment primers, TCRalpha and TCRbeta cDNA libraries were constructed, with sample barcodes and unique molecular identifiers added in the process. RNA was extracted from every sample with Trizol reagent. The libraries were amplified in two PCR steps, and the second step added a second sample barcode and Illumina TruSeq adapters. Sequencing of libraries was performed on an Illumina NovaSeq with 2 x 150 bp paired-end reads. The original pipeline was this. Demultiplexing of reads and collapsing into UMI-guided consensus sequences were performed with migec v1.2.7. With mixcr v2.1.11, UMI consensuses were aligned to TRA and TRB V and J templates and assembled into clonotypes. A clonotype was counted as expanded or contracted only when both edgeR and NoisET called the clonotype significant, with the noise models trained on biological replicates. edgeR calls used a false discovery rate-adjusted p below 0.01 and a log2 fold-change threshold of 1. As an exploratory analysis of dynamics, max-normalized trajectories of the 1000 most abundant clonotypes were examined by PCA with hierarchical clustering. Separately sequenced CD4+ and CD8+ repertoires were used to assign a CD4 or CD8 phenotype to each responding clone. In-frame beta chains were kept once TCRdb had trimmed the public reads at Q25 with fastp and called clones with MiXCR. A single entry per CDR3 protein holds the most common genes and DNA from its merged rows. Clone size and V and J calls follow TCRdb, not the original study. The sample table records 300,000 to 350,000 distinct CDR3 sequences; 10% to 15% of these occur just once. About 21% of the sample rests with the top ten.

This entry comes from a study of T-cell memory formation after mild COVID-19 (TCRdb year 2021). About the full investigation: TCR sequence clusters from the two donors were found to be largely donor specific. Two young, previously healthy adult volunteers made up the cohort, one male and one female. In two donors, T-cell clones that expanded and contracted after mild COVID-19 were followed by sequencing TCRalpha and TCRbeta repertoires longitudinally.

Summary of the overall study and its limitations: Some responding clones were found in pre-infection memory, which suggests that pre-existing cross-reactive memory T cells took part in the SARS-CoV-2 response. Clones that contracted from day 15 to 85 showed balanced CD4/CD8 phenotypes, whereas a second wave of clones that expanded from day 15 to 37 leaned towards CD4+. Only a couple of mild cases were covered by the study, and larger cohorts that include severe cases with pre-infection samples were considered necessary. Whether the second-wave clones peaking on day 37 were SARS-CoV-2 specific was not confirmed. Contracting CD4+ clones were located mainly in the CM and EM memory subsets, whereas CD8+ clones were found to be enriched in EMRA.

Ficoll-Paque density gradient centrifugation was used to isolate PBMCs. The material sequenced was PBMCs or a T cell subset sorted from them (not recorded which). The sequence came from a man aged 18-30 years who had mild COVID-19 (a few samples of this study predate the infection). The sample titles of this study are shuffled in the database, so cell type and time point are left out; the donor was told from shared clones.

The nucleotide sequence reads TGTGCCAGCAGCGCCGGGACCTACAATGAGCAGTTCTTC. Translated, it reads CASSAGTYNEQFF. The rearrangement joined TRBV7-3 to TRBJ2-1; the D gene is possibly TRBD2, with 5 bases matching. The V and J ends are trimmed by 5 bases and 2 bases, leaving 7 bases between them. There are 13 amino acids in the CDR3, from cysteine to phenylalanine inclusive. Here the CDR3 DNA is all that survives: 39 bases in frame from base 1. CDR1 is given as SGHTA and CDR2 as FQGTGA, both from the germline V gene.